The rows below give T cell receptor beta chains drawn from one sample of a study of blood T cell repertoires in COVID-19. Libraries were prepared by immunoSEQ multiplex PCR; TCRdb keeps only in-frame clonotypes and omits some of them. Of fewer than 300,000 clones in the sample, approximately 85% are singletons; the top ten hold more than 4.5%. Sequences were obtained from peripheral blood. These receptor sequences come from a man aged 50 or older with active or convalescent COVID-19. Each CDR3 is given with its conserved first and last residue. A D gene is named only where the DNA matches it firmly. Size tells how often a clone was seen (once, few, many) or the class of an expanded clone, and some rows leave it out.

j_gene,d_gene,v_gene,abundance,CDR3aa,CDR3nt
TRBJ1-2,TRBD1,TRBV30,-,CATSQGAFNYGYTF,TGTGCCACATCTCAGGGGGCATTCAACTATGGCTACACCTTC
TRBJ2-1,TRBD2,TRBV10-3,-,CAISGRQQLAGGLNEQFF,TGTGCCATCAGTGGAAGACAGCAACTGGCGGGAGGTCTTAATGAGCAGTTCTTC
TRBJ1-2,-,TRBV7-9,few,CASSSTDWIYGYTF,TGTGCCAGCAGCTCTACAGATTGGATCTATGGCTACACCTTC
TRBJ1-6,-,TRBV28,-,CASSTGSSYNSPLHF,TGTGCCAGCTCCACCGGGAGCTCCTATAATTCACCCCTCCACTTT
TRBJ1-4,TRBD1,TRBV6-6,-,CASSPRTGGYEKLFF,TGTGCCAGCAGCCCCCGGACAGGGGGATATGAAAAACTGTTTTTT
TRBJ1-5,-,TRBV6-5,once,CASSSQGPQHF,TGTGCCAGCAGTTCACAGGGGCCCCAGCATTTT
TRBJ1-2,-,TRBV21-1,-,CASSNRQGRPRNYGYTF,TGTGCCAGCAGCAACCGACAGGGGCGCCCGCGTAACTATGGCTACACCTTC
TRBJ2-1,TRBD1,TRBV24-1,-,CATSDFGQGRHNEQFF,TGTGCCACCAGTGACTTTGGACAGGGGAGGCACAATGAGCAGTTCTTC
TRBJ1-6,-,TRBV7-2,-,CASSLQSGYNSPLHF,TGTGCCAGCAGCTTACAGTCAGGGTATAATTCACCCCTCCACTTT
TRBJ1-1,TRBD1,TRBV7-2,-,CATRQGAYGTEAFF,TGTGCCACCCGACAGGGGGCTTACGGCACTGAAGCTTTCTTT
TRBJ2-7,-,TRBV6-5,-,CASSYRAGSSYEQYF,TGTGCCAGCAGTTACCGGGCGGGGAGCTCCTACGAGCAGTACTTC
TRBJ1-2,TRBD1,TRBV30,-,CAWTPDRVEAF,TGTGCCTGGACCCCGGACAGGGTGGAGGCCTTC
TRBJ2-7,TRBD2,TRBV7-2,-,CASSFGSGSSYEQYF,TGTGCCAGCAGCTTCGGTAGCGGGAGCTCCTACGAGCAGTACTTC
TRBJ2-7,TRBD1,TRBV10-3,-,CAISESNRGTGWGEQYF,TGTGCCATCAGTGAGTCCAATAGAGGGACAGGGTGGGGTGAGCAGTACTTC
TRBJ1-5,-,TRBV19,-,CASSMGRHRFSNQPQHF,TGTGCCAGTAGTATGGGCAGGCACCGCTTTAGCAATCAGCCCCAGCATTTT
TRBJ1-6,-,TRBV7-3,-,CASSLQGYSPLHF,TGTGCCAGCAGTTTACAGGGTTATTCACCCCTCCACTTT
TRBJ2-7,TRBD1,TRBV20-1,-,CSASWDRGLYEQYF,TGCAGTGCTAGTTGGGACAGGGGGCTGTACGAGCAGTACTTC
TRBJ2-7,TRBD1,TRBV24-1,-,CATSDSGQGAGEQYF,TGTGCCACCAGTGATTCGGGTCAGGGGGCAGGCGAGCAGTACTTC
TRBJ1-6,-,TRBV5-1,few,CASSLARGNSPLHF,TGCGCCAGCAGCTTGGCGCGGGGAAATTCACCCCTCCACTTT
TRBJ2-7,-,TRBV2,-,CASCLGTPYEQYF,TGTGCCAGCTGCCTGGGGACACCCTACGAGCAGTACTTC
TRBJ1-5,-,TRBV9,-,CASEVARGNQPQHF,TGTGCCAGCGAAGTGGCCCGGGGCAATCAGCCCCAGCATTTT
TRBJ1-1,-,TRBV9,-,CASSVEGYPGGGAEAFF,TGTGCCAGCAGCGTAGAGGGGTACCCCGGCGGGGGGGCTGAAGCTTTCTTT
TRBJ2-5,TRBD2,TRBV18,-,CASSPRAGGQETQYF,TGTGCCAGCTCACCACGCGCGGGAGGTCAAGAGACCCAGTACTTC
TRBJ2-1,-,TRBV5-1,-,CASALNGYNEQFF,TGCGCCAGCGCCTTGAACGGGTACAATGAGCAGTTCTTC
TRBJ1-2,-,TRBV7-2,-,CASSPDSNYGYTF,TGTGCCAGCAGCCCGGACAGCAACTATGGCTACACCTTC
TRBJ2-3,-,TRBV25-1,once,CASSDPQDSTQYF,TGTGCCAGCAGTGACCCTCAAGACTCAACGCAGTATTTT
TRBJ2-1,TRBD2,TRBV6-5,-,CASSWARGRTYNEQFF,TGTGCCAGCAGTTGGGCACGCGGGAGAACTTACAATGAGCAGTTCTTC
TRBJ2-1,-,TRBV7-3,once,CASSLSETRGNEQFF,TGTGCCAGCAGCTTAAGTGAGACTAGAGGCAATGAGCAGTTCTTC
TRBJ2-6,TRBD1,TRBV7-9,-,CASSSRGTGANVLTF,TGTGCCAGCAGCTCCAGGGGGACTGGGGCCAACGTCCTGACTTTC
TRBJ1-2,-,TRBV12-5,-,CASGFLEAGYGYTF,TGTGCTAGTGGTTTCCTCGAGGCAGGGTATGGCTACACCTTC
TRBJ2-1,TRBD2,TRBV25-1,-,CASSETSGASSYNEQFF,TGTGCCAGCAGTGAGACTAGCGGGGCTAGCTCCTACAATGAGCAGTTCTTC
TRBJ1-2,TRBD1,TRBV7-9,-,CASSLGQGNYGYTF,TGTGCCAGCAGCTTAGGACAGGGAAACTATGGCTACACCTTC
TRBJ1-5,-,TRBV28,once,CASSLLQFSNQPQHF,TGTGCCAGCAGTTTGTTACAATTTAGCAATCAGCCCCAGCATTTT
TRBJ2-3,TRBD1,TRBV18,-,CASSPPGTGVDTQYF,TGTGCCAGCTCACCCCCCGGGACAGGGGTCGATACGCAGTATTTT
TRBJ1-5,-,TRBV2,few,CASSFEGVSNQPQHF,TGTGCCAGCAGTTTCGAAGGGGTTAGCAATCAGCCCCAGCATTTT
TRBJ2-7,TRBD1,TRBV28,-,CASRLGTGASYEQYF,TGTGCCAGCAGGCTCGGGACAGGGGCGTCGTACGAGCAGTACTTC